The sequence of this T cell receptor (beta chain) was determined in a study of T cell changes during pregnancy in multiple sclerosis. Losses at the gene ends were 3 bases for V and 6 bases for J; bases not matched to a gene: 4. Germline V gene lookup returns CDR1 PRHDT and CDR2 FYEKMQ (reference sequence). This CDR3 spans 14 amino acids. Clones were read by immunoSEQ multiplex PCR, and TCRdb kept only the in-frame ones, dropping some. Altogether about 23,000 clones are present, roughly 84% being singletons, with the ten largest covering roughly 7.7%. The sequencing here drew on CD8+ T cells from peripheral blood mononuclear cells, taken after pregnancy. The V gene is TRBV13, the J gene TRBJ2-2; 7 positions agree with TRBD2. The source is a female donor with multiple sclerosis, enrolled in a pregnancy study. The chain's CDR3 is CASSFGGGSGELFF. CDR3 DNA sequence: TGTGCCAGCAGCTTTGGCGGGGGATCCGGGGAGCTGTTTTTT.